The clone carrying this TCR beta chain was seen at least ten times. What it binds is not known. The entry originates in a study of identical twins. TCRdb analysed the 5' RACE reads with MiXCR anew, one entry per CDR3 protein. The table records about 520,000 distinct CDR3 sequences, less than 25% of them present only once. Findings and limits, study-wide: Weaker excess twin sharing was observed in beta out-of-frame sequences.

The V gene's germline CDR1 is SGHVS and CDR2 FNYEAQ. V was pared by 5 bases and J by 7 bases, with 21 bases between. The CDR3 has 15 amino acids. The same data also contributed to another study, on T cells expressing NK-cell markers. Per that paper: Obtained from sorted CD3+CD56+NKG2C+, CD3+CD56+NKG2C- and CD3+CD56-NKG2C+ T cells were the TCR beta repertoires. Sequencing covered eight donors, seven HCMV-seropositive and one seronegative. Among CD8+ T cells from five or six donors, dominant NKG2C+ clonotypes accounted for roughly 1.0-7.0%.

The sequence derives from a woman aged 18-29 years in good health. Sequencing was done on a sample of CD4+ T cells sorted from blood. This sequence joins TRBV7-6 and TRBJ2-7, with D possibly being TRBD1 (6 bases). The CDR3 DNA follows: TGTGCCAGCAGCCTGCTCGGACAGCGGCAAGGGGAGCAGTACTTC. This sequence encodes CASSLLGQRQGEQYF.